This TCR beta chain was observed in a study of cytomegalovirus exposure and HLA in healthy donors. Study results and limitations: Three chains linked to CMV were shown in vitro to be specific for CMV antigens. The study designated roughly 160 TCR beta chains cytomegalovirus-associated. Excluded: some indistinguishable V segments such as TRBV6-2 and TRBV6-3. Earlier findings revealed that most TCR beta V segments proved productive either about 87% or about 30% of the time.

V dropped 3 bases and J dropped 6 bases, with 14 bases sitting between them. This CDR3 is 14 amino acids long. In germline, CDR1 is MNHNS, CDR2 SASEGT. With regard to this clone: Its antigen is not known.

The PCR made use of 60 Vbeta and 13 Jbeta primers. TCRdb's copy holds only in-frame clones and misses some; the assay was immunoSEQ multiplex PCR. Seen in this sample are approximately 110,000 clones; the ten most common clones hold over 0.8%. The receptor was isolated from a man between 18 and 29 years old in good health and CMV-seronegative. The V gene is TRBV6-1, the J gene TRBJ2-5; D is perhaps TRBD2 (6 bases). The specimen sequenced was PBMCs. CDR3 sequence: CASSDGSPGQTQYF. The CDR3 DNA is TGTGCCAGCAGTGACGGGAGTCCGGGGCAGACCCAGTACTTC.